The 2 T cell receptor beta chains below come from one sample, sequenced in a study of T cell repertoires in cytomegalovirus infection. These TCRs are of unknown antigen specificity. MiXCR, run by TCRdb on the reads, gives a single entry per CDR3 protein. The table lists 570,000 or so distinct CDR3 sequences, just under 40% of them singletons. This specimen consisted of cultured PBMCs, obtained from culture after CMV antigen stimulation. The receptors come from a human donor in good health (CMV status not recorded). Some clones in this sample may be carry-over from other donors' samples.

J is TRBJ2-2 and V is TRBV2, with 8 bases lining up with TRBD1. The CDR3 runs to 16 residues. V was clipped by 4 bases and J by 0 bases; unmatched bases: 4. Per the germline V gene, CDR1 is SNHLY and CDR2 is FYNNEI. CDR3 sequence: CASSVQGATNTGELFF. The CDR3 coding sequence is TGTGCCAGCAGTGTCCAGGGGGCTACGAACACCGGGGAGCTGTTTTTT.

This clonotype showed up just a few times. The V gene is TRBV19, the J gene TRBJ2-7; no reliable D call. V was clipped by 5 bases and J by 5 bases, with 10 bases between them. This CDR3 has 12 amino acids. CDR1 is LNHDA and CDR2 is SQIVND in the germline V gene (reference sequence). CDR3 region: CASSADGHEQYF. The CDR3, as DNA: TGTGCCAGTAGTGCCGATGGGCACGAGCAGTACTTC.